The source of this TCR beta chain is a study of lymphopenia after photon versus proton radiotherapy. The study's findings and limits: Under photons, naive T cells and diversity fell while effector/memory populations rose. Post-nadir TCR diversity decline inversely tracked overall survival among those who died. After lymphocyte nadir, photon-treated repertoires showed oligoclonal expansion, especially CD8+ Temra.

In regard to this clone: Antigen: not known.

The germline V gene encodes CDR1 SGHRS and CDR2 YFSETQ. The CDR3 runs 13 residues. V was shortened by 4 bases and J by 4 bases, with 11 bases between the two germline ends. TCRdb keeps only in-frame clones here, not all; method: immunoSEQ multiplex PCR. The sample lists over 35,000 clones; approximately 80% were seen once. The sequencing here drew on peripheral blood, taken from a patient treated with proton-based radiotherapy. The clonotype originates from a woman in her 70s with pancreatic cancer. The rearrangement links TRBV5-1 to TRBJ1-2; no clear D. Here the CDR3 reads CASSPDLPYGYTF. The DNA of the CDR3 is TGCGCCAGCAGCCCAGACCTTCCCTATGGCTACACCTTC.